This T cell receptor (beta chain) was recovered during a study of T cell responses to AZD1222 COVID-19 vaccine. This table comes from immunoSEQ multiplex PCR, and its TCRdb copy is limited to in-frame clones, with some not included. Among around 100,000 clones, 85% to 95% were seen once, and the ten largest hold roughly 1.8%. The V and J ends lost 5 bases and 5 bases respectively, with 17 bases between them. The CDR3 loop spans 15 amino acids. CDR1 SGHNT and CDR2 YYREEE come from the germline V gene (reference sequence). Specimen: peripheral blood, collected on day 0 of AZD1222 vaccination. The TCR originated in an adult in good health. The chain uses TRBV5-4 and TRBJ2-1, with D perhaps TRBD2 (6 bases). CDR3 residues: CASRNTGTSNNEQFF. CDR3 nucleotides: TGTGCCAGCAGAAACACCGGGACTTCTAACAATGAGCAGTTCTTC.